This entry lists 11 T cell receptor beta chains sequenced from one sample in a study of blood T cell repertoires in COVID-19. The data were produced by immunoSEQ multiplex PCR, yet TCRdb's version contains in-frame clones alone and is incomplete. Here the sample spans about 82,000 clones, about 80% being singletons. The sequenced material came from peripheral blood. Receptors were obtained from a woman in her forties with active or convalescent COVID-19.

Note on this clone: A much larger clone is a single base away; this may be a read error. The rearrangement links TRBV27 to TRBJ2-4; D perhaps matches TRBD2 (5 bases). The germline V gene has CDR1 MNHEY and CDR2 SMNVEV (reference sequence). The length of the CDR3 is 14 residues. The CDR3 loop reads CVSSLFGGLNIQYF. The CDR3 nucleotides are TGTGTCAGCAGTTTATTTGGAGGCTTAAACATTCAGTACTTC.

V gene TRBV4-2 combines with J gene TRBJ2-7, with D perhaps TRBD2 (6 bases). In germline, CDR1 is LGHNA, CDR2 YNFKEQ. The V and J ends lost 1 base and 4 bases respectively, with 11 bases between them. This CDR3 comprises 14 residues. In nucleotides, the CDR3 is TGTGCCAGCAGCCAAGTCTTAGCGGTTTACGAGCAGTACTTC. This translates into CASSQVLAVYEQYF.

This clone was found a few times. The rearrangement uses TRBV11-3 and TRBJ2-7; D gene uncertain. There are 15 residues in the CDR3. Trimming shortened V by 1 base and J by 2 bases, and 12 bases separated the two germline ends. Germline loops: CDR1 SGHNT, CDR2 YENEEA. For the CDR3, the DNA is TGTGCCAGCAGCTTAGGCCCTCTAGAAACCTACGAGCAGTACTTC. Residues: CASSLGPLETYEQYF.

The rearrangement joins TRBV25-1 to TRBJ2-7; 10 bases match TRBD2. Germline-derived CDR1 and CDR2 are MGHDK and SYGVNS. The CDR3 has 15 amino acids. Losses at the gene ends were 3 bases for V and 3 bases for J; bases not matched to a gene: 5. Written as DNA, the CDR3 is TGTGCCAGCAGTGACGGTCGACTAGCGGGCTACGAGCAGTACTTC. Amino acid sequence: CASSDGRLAGYEQYF.

The chain carries TRBV18 and TRBJ2-1; 8 bases map to TRBD1. V shed 3 bases, J shed 9 bases, and the junction held 4 bases outside the gene matches. This CDR3 comprises 13 residues. The germline CDR1 and CDR2 sequences are KGHSH and LQKENI. The CDR3 protein is CASSPRQGREQFF. The CDR3 DNA reads TGTGCCAGCTCACCTCGACAGGGGCGTGAGCAGTTCTTC. The whole variable domain, remainder taken from reference TRBV18 and TRBJ2-1, is NAGVMQNPRHLVRRRGQEARLRCSPMKGHSHVYWYRQLPEEGLKFMVYLQKENIIDESGMPKERFSAEFPKEGPSILRIQQVVRGDSAAYFCASSPRQGREQFFGPGTRLTVL.

This clone was seen a single time. This rearrangement joins TRBV1 to TRBJ2-7; TRBD2 was called by the table and not checked on the DNA. TRBV1 is deemed a pseudogene. CDR3 length: 16 residues. The DNA of the CDR3 is TGCACCAGCAGCAATCACGAGCGGGAGTCTGTCCACGAGCAGTACTTC. It codes for CTSSNHERESVHEQYF.

This rearrangement joins TRBV5-1 to TRBJ2-5; TRBD2 might be the D (6 bases). Trimming left V 5 bases short and J 2 bases short, with 22 bases between. Germline lookup yields CDR1 SGHRS and CDR2 YFSETQ. The CDR3 has 17 residues. CDR3: CASSPEGGGRRQETQYF. The CDR3 nucleotides read TGCGCCAGCAGTCCGGAGGGAGGCGGGCGAAGGCAAGAGACCCAGTACTTC.

With respect to this clone: Mismatch with germline at one junction end may stem from a read error. The V call is TRBV28, the J call TRBJ1-3; no reliable D call. CDR3 length equals 11 residues. CDR1 is MDHEN and CDR2 is SYDVKM in the germline V gene. CDR3 loop: CASSFSQSRHF. The DNA of the CDR3 is TGTGCCAGCAGTTTCAGCCAGAGCAGGCATTTT. The variable domain in full, completed from reference TRBV28 and TRBJ1-3, reads DVKVTQSSRYLVKRTGEKVFLECVQDMDHENMFWYRQDPGLGLRLIYFSYDVKMKEKGDIPEGYSVSREKKERFSLILESASTNQTSMYLCASSFSQSRHFGEGSWLTVV.

The chain has TRBV27 and TRBJ2-4; D ambiguous. Germline loops: CDR1 MNHEY, CDR2 SMNVEV (reference sequence). Between the trimmed V and J ends, which lost 6 bases and 6 bases, there was a span of 12 bases. CDR3 size: 13 residues. CDR3 nucleotide sequence: TGTGCCAGCAGGACAAGTGGCCGAAACATTCAGTACTTC. Amino acid sequence: CASRTSGRNIQYF.

The rearrangement joins TRBV10-3 to TRBJ2-3; possible D gene TRBD2, 6 bases. The CDR3 is made up of 16 amino acids. Trimming removed 6 bases from V and 2 bases from J, with 18 bases in between. CDR1 and CDR2 (germline): ENHRY, SYGVKD. The CDR3 here is CAISRKIAGSTDTQYF. The DNA for the CDR3 is TGTGCCATCAGCCGTAAGATCGCGGGATCCACAGATACGCAGTATTTT.

The DNA for the CDR3 is TGTGCCAGCAGTCTGACAAGGTGGGAAGAGACCCAGTACTTC. Translation gives CASSLTRWEETQYF. The V and J genes are TRBV6-2 or TRBV6-3 and TRBJ2-5, with unresolved D. The CDR3 sequence is 14 residues long. V shed 5 bases and J shed 3 bases, with 13 bases lying between them. The V gene's germline CDR1 is MNHEY and CDR2 SVGEGT.